The following is a TCR beta chain sequence with its context. Its antigen remains unidentified. The sorted Tregs were CD4+CD25+CD127-/low cells. Findings of the study overall: The larger cohort examined one V-J beta rearrangement, not whole repertoires. Greatest tumor Treg TCR overlap was with tumor naive CD4+ cells.

Semi-nested PCR with Nested Universal Primer A followed constant-region reverse priming of full-length variable regions. One entry per CDR3 protein, called by TCRdb with MiXCR from the 5' RACE reads. This table has roughly 45,000 distinct CDR3 sequences, 20% to 25% appearing once. This clonotype was sampled from a female donor with breast cancer. The sequencing sample was made of Tregs sorted from a lymph node.

CDR3 sequence (DNA): TGTGCCAGCAACACCCCCGAGACCTCCTACAATGAGCAGTTCTTC. Amino acid sequence: CASNTPETSYNEQFF. J is TRBJ2-1 and V is TRBV2; no clear D gene. V was trimmed by 7 bases and J by 0 bases, leaving 13 bases between them. The CDR3 runs 15 residues. Germline CDR1 and CDR2: SNHLY and FYNNEI.